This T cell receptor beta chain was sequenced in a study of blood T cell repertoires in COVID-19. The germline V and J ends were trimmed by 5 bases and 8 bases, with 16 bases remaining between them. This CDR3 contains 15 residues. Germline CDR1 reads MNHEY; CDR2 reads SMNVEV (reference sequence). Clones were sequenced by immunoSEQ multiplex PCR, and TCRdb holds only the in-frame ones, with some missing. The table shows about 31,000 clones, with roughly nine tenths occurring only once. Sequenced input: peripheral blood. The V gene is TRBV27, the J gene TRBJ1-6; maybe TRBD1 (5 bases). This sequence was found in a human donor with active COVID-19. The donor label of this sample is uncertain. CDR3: CASSPRDLGYSPLHF. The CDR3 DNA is TGTGCCAGCAGTCCCCGGGACTTGGGGTATTCACCCCTCCACTTT.